One and the same sample provided the 13 T cell receptor beta chains below, sequenced in a study of molecular identifiers for immune sequencing clone quantification. Via MiXCR, TCRdb re-called the PCR reads, giving one row per CDR3 protein. The sample lists hundreds of thousands of distinct CDR3 sequences; about 25% were seen once. The specimen was naive CD8+ T cells from blood, with Jurkat cell RNA spiked in. Subset specified: FACS-sorted CD8+CD4-CCR7+CD45RA+ naive T cells. All receptors derive from a human donor in good health. Some libraries in this study had Jurkat cell RNA spiked in.

This clonotype was counted a few times. The V and J genes are TRBV4-3 and TRBJ1-5; 10 bases agree with TRBD1. The CDR3 consists of 15 residues. CDR1 LGHNA and CDR2 YSLEER come from the germline V gene. V dropped 4 bases and J dropped 6; count of bases not matched to a gene: 6. The DNA for the CDR3 is TGCGCCAGCAGCCCGGGACAGGGGTTGTTTCAGCCCCAGCATTTT. Its translation is CASSPGQGLFQPQHF.

Concerning this clonotype: A single base separates this from a much larger clone, so it may be a read error. The rearrangement links TRBV28 to TRBJ1-4; D remains ambiguous. This CDR3 region has 13 residues. Per germline, CDR1 MDHEN and CDR2 SYDVKM. CDR3 amino acids: CASRQTGGEKLLF. CDR3 sequence (DNA): TGTGCCAGCAGACAGACGGGTGGTGAAAAACTGCTTTTT.

This clonotype was seen a handful of times. One base away lies a much larger clone, so this may be a sequencing read error. The V gene is TRBV30, the J gene TRBJ1-1; D remains unclear. CDR3 length: 13 amino acids. The germline gives CDR1 GTSNPN, CDR2 SVGIG (reference sequence). The CDR3 protein is CAWQTTRNAEAFF. The CDR3 nucleotides are TGTGCCTGGCAAACCACAAGGAACGCTGAAGCTTTCTTT.

This clonotype was found many times. The chain employs TRBV5-5 and TRBJ1-4, with D hard to call. CDR1 is SGHKS, CDR2 YYEKEE, per germline (reference sequence). The V gene lost 0 bases and the J gene lost 0 bases, with 9 bases spanning the gap. The CDR3 length is 16 residues. CDR3 coding DNA: TGTGCCAGCAGCTTGGCGGTCCTGGCAACTAATGAAAAACTGTTTTTT. Translation: CASSLAVLATNEKLFF.

Concerning this clonotype itself: This may stem from a read error, because a much larger clone lies one nucleotide away. The chain has TRBV20-1 and TRBJ2-7, with TRBD2 matching over 8 bases. The end of the DNA fits TRBJ2-1 better, so the J call may be wrong. Germline values: CDR1 DFQATT, CDR2 SNEGSKA (reference sequence). The CDR3 is 16 amino acids. CDR3 sequence: CSATYWKTSDPNEQFF. As DNA, the CDR3 is TGCAGTGCTACCTATTGGAAGACTAGCGACCCGAACGAGCAGTTCTTC.

DNA of the CDR3: TGCGCCAGCAGCCAAGAGATAATAGGGACAGGGAATGTGGACGAGCAGTACTTC. Translated, it gives CASSQEIIGTGNVDEQYF. The rearrangement joins TRBV4-3 to TRBJ2-7; 9 bases are shared with TRBD1. The CDR3 runs to 18 residues. Germline lookup yields CDR1 LGHNA and CDR2 YSLEER. J lost 5 bases, V lost 0 bases, and 14 bases had no gene match.

The CDR3 coding sequence is TGTGCCAGCAGCAAATCCGGGACTCCCTCCTACGAGCAGTACTTC. Translating it yields CASSKSGTPSYEQYF. The gene calls are TRBV5-6 and TRBJ2-7, with a possible D match to TRBD2 (6 bases). There are 15 residues in the CDR3. Trimming left V 4 bases short and J 0 bases short, with 14 bases between. Looked up from germline, CDR1 is SGHDT and CDR2 is YYEEEE.

This clonotype occurred many times. V usage is TRBV7-9 and J usage is TRBJ2-6; tentative D call: TRBD1 (6 bases). Germline V gives CDR1 SEHNR, CDR2 FQNEAQ (reference sequence). The CDR3 has 15 residues. Trimming removed 8 bases at V and 4 bases at J, with 15 bases between. CDR3 region: CASVQGAGGANVLTF. The CDR3 nucleotides are TGTGCCAGCGTACAGGGCGCTGGGGGGGCCAACGTCCTGACTTTC.

The chain recombines TRBV29-1 with TRBJ1-2, with D possibly TRBD1 on 5 matching bases. The germline V and J ends were trimmed by 8 bases and 4 bases, with 11 bases remaining between them. The length of the CDR3 is 11 residues. The germline V gene has CDR1 SQVTM and CDR2 ANQGSEA. This chain's CDR3 is CSTAGTYGYTF. DNA of the CDR3: TGCAGCACAGCCGGGACCTATGGCTACACCTTC.

The chain carries TRBV7-8 and TRBJ1-1, with D unresolved. Germline lookup yields CDR1 SGHVS and CDR2 FQNEAQ. V was pared by 5 bases and J by 3 bases, with 16 bases between. The CDR3 has 15 amino acids. CDR3 loop: CASSPLRRADTEAFF. CDR3 coding DNA: TGTGCCAGCAGCCCCCTGAGAAGGGCAGACACTGAAGCTTTCTTT. The full variable domain, its missing parts supplied by reference TRBV7-8 and TRBJ1-1, is GAGVSQSPRYKVAKRGQDVALRCDPISGHVSLFWYQQALGQGPEFLTYFQNEAQLDKSGLPSDRFFAERPEGSVSTLKIQRTQQEDSAVYLCASSPLRRADTEAFFGQGTRLTVV.

As concerns this clonotype: The junction does not match germline at one end; this may be a read error. V usage is TRBV4-3 and J usage is TRBJ2-1; D perhaps matches TRBD2 (5 bases). The V gene's germline CDR1 is LGHNA and CDR2 YSLEER. This CDR3 contains 13 residues. The CDR3 DNA follows: TGCGCCGGCAGCCAAGATCTGGAGGATGAGCAGTTCTTC. It is translated as CAGSQDLEDEQFF.

This clonotype was seen at least ten times. This sequence joins TRBV9 and TRBJ1-1; 7 nucleotides match TRBD1. Per the germline V gene, CDR1 is SGDLS and CDR2 is YYNGEE. V was clipped by 6 bases and J by 4 bases; unmatched bases: 6. This CDR3 comprises 13 residues. The CDR3 bases are TGTGCCAGCAATCAGGGGGATGGCACTGAAGCTTTCTTT. Protein product: CASNQGDGTEAFF.

The chain couples TRBV20-1 to TRBJ2-3, with D unclear. Trimming cost V 1 base and J 1 base, with 6 bases left between them. The CDR3 is made up of 13 amino acids. Germline V gene data show CDR1 as DFQATT and CDR2 as SNEGSKA (reference sequence). CDR3 DNA: TGCAGTGCTAGAGCCGGCCGCACAGATACGCAGTATTTT. Protein sequence: CSARAGRTDTQYF.